A selection of T cell receptor beta chains follows, all from one sample in a study of T-cell reconstitution after alpha-beta-depleted transplantation in children. TCRdb passed the PCR reads through MiXCR, listing each CDR3 protein once. The table records almost 250,000 distinct CDR3 sequences, roughly 23% of them present only once. The input for sequencing was PBMCs, taken before TCRalphabeta/CD19-depleted stem cell transplant. The receptors were sampled from a girl between 2 and 10 years old with Fanconi anemia, due to receive a stem cell transplant. Both conserved end residues are part of each CDR3. A D gene is named only where the DNA matches it firmly. Clone size is given for some rows only: seen once, a few or many times, or a class if the clone is expanded.

NA	TRBV29-1	TRBJ2-7	NA	CSVINDRSYEQYF	TGCAGCGTGATAAACGACAGATCCTACGAGCAGTACTTC
NA	TRBV7-9	TRBJ2-2	NA	CASSDLYGELFF	TGTGCCAGCAGCGACCTATACGGAGAGCTGTTTTTT
many	TRBV28	TRBJ2-3	TRBD1	CASSLWTGGTDTQYF	TGTGCCAGCAGTTTATGGACAGGGGGCACAGATACGCAGTATTTT
many	TRBV5-1	TRBJ2-1	TRBD2	CASSLAIGRAYEQFF	TGCGCCAGCAGCTTGGCGATCGGGAGGGCCTATGAGCAGTTCTTC
many	TRBV4-2	TRBJ1-6	NA	CASSVDGNSPLHF	TGTGCCAGCAGCGTGGACGGGAATTCACCCCTCCACTTT
NA	TRBV20-1	TRBJ1-6	NA	CSARDAGPDYF	TGCAGTGCTAGAGATGCGGGGCCCGACTACTTT
few	TRBV2	TRBJ1-2	NA	CASRGEHYGYTF	TGTGCCAGCAGAGGGGAACACTATGGCTACACCTTC
NA	TRBV12-1	TRBJ2-5	NA	CASGVYLQETQYF	TGTGCCAGCGGCGTGTACCTCCAAGAGACCCAGTACTTC
few	TRBV4-2	TRBJ2-7	NA	CASSQDPPGGLSYEQYF	TGTGCCAGCAGCCAAGACCCTCCCGGCGGGCTAAGCTACGAGCAGTACTTC
NA	TRBV20-1	TRBJ2-7	TRBD2	CSARIGTSGRVGQYF	TGCAGTGCCCGGATCGGGACTAGCGGACGAGTAGGGCAGTACTTC
many	TRBV11-2	TRBJ2-5	TRBD2	CASSSGLAGETQYF	TGTGCCAGCAGCTCGGGACTAGCGGGAGAGACCCAGTACTTC
NA	TRBV29-1	TRBJ2-2	NA	CSVDQGTGELFF	TGCAGCGTTGATCAGGGCACCGGGGAGCTGTTTTTT
few	TRBV20-1	TRBJ2-1	TRBD2	CCAASPGLGVRNEQFF	TGCTGTGCTGCCTCACCGGGACTAGGGGTTCGGAATGAGCAGTTCTTC
many	TRBV30	TRBJ1-2	NA	CAWSGRGNNYGYTF	TGTGCCTGGAGTGGTCGGGGGAATAACTATGGCTACACCTTC
many	TRBV6-4	TRBJ2-5	TRBD1	CASSDPSYSGTGNQETQYF	TGTGCCAGCAGTGACCCCTCATACTCCGGGACAGGGAACCAAGAGACCCAGTACTTC
many	TRBV29-1	TRBJ2-1	NA	CSVIGNEQFF	TGCAGCGTTATAGGTAATGAGCAGTTCTTC
few	TRBV29-1	TRBJ2-5	TRBD1	CSVEDLTGDRVRWTQYF	TGCAGCGTTGAAGACCTTACTGGGGACAGGGTTCGTTGGACCCAGTACTTC
NA	TRBV20-1	TRBJ2-7	TRBD2	CSAGDLAGGAYEQYF	TGCAGTGCTGGGGATCTAGCGGGAGGGGCTTACGAGCAGTACTTC
NA	TRBV5-1	TRBJ2-7	NA	CASSLGYRTAYEQYF	TGCGCCAGCAGCTTGGGGTACAGGACCGCCTACGAGCAGTACTTC
NA	TRBV7-8	TRBJ2-5	NA	CASSAGLGVRETQYF	TGTGCCAGCAGCGCGGGACTGGGGGTACGGGAGACCCAGTACTTC
NA	TRBV20-1	TRBJ1-5	NA	CSARDIRGGSNQPQHF	TGCAGTGCTAGAGATATCAGGGGCGGGAGCAATCAGCCCCAGCATTTT
many	TRBV12-3/TRBV12-4	TRBJ2-3	NA	CASSLTSLTSDTQYF	TGTGCCAGCAGCTTAACTAGCCTTACATCAGATACGCAGTATTTT